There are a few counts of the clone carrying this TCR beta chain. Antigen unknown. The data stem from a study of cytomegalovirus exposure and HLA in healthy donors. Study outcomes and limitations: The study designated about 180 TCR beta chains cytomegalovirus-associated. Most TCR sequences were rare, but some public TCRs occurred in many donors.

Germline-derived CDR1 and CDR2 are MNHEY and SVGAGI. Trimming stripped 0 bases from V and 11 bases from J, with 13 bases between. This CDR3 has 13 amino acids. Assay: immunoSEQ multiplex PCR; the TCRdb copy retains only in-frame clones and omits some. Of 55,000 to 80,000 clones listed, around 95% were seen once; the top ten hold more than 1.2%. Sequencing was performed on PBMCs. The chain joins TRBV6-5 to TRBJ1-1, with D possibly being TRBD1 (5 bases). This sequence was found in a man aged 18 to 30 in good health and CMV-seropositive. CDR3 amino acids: CASSYSTGDTAFF. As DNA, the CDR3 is TGTGCCAGCAGTTACTCCACAGGCGACACGGCTTTCTTT.